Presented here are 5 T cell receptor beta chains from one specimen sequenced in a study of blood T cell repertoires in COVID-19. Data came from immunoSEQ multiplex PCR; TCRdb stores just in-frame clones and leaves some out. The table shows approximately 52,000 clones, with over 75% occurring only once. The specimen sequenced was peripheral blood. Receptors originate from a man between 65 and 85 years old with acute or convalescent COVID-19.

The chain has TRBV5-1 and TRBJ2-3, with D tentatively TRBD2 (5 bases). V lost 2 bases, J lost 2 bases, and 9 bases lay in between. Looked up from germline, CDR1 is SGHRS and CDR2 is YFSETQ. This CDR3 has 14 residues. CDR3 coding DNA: TGCGCCAGCAGCTTCGGAGGAATCACAGATACGCAGTATTTT. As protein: CASSFGGITDTQYF.

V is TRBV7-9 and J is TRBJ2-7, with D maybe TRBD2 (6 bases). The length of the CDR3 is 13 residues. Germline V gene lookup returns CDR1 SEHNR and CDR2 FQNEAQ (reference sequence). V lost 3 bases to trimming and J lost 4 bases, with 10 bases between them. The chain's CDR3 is CASSFGGRYEQYF. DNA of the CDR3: TGTGCCAGCAGCTTTGGGGGGAGGTACGAGCAGTACTTC. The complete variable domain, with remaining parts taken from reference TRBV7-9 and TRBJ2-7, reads DTGVSQNPRHKITKRGQNVTFRCDPISEHNRLYWYRQTLGQGPEFLTYFQNEAQLEKSRLLSDRFSAERPKGSFSTLEIQRTEQGDSAMYLCASSFGGRYEQYFGPGTRLTVT.

The CDR3 loop reads CASSGPGTSKNYEQYF. CDR3 nucleotides: TGTGCCAGCAGCGGACCCGGGACTAGCAAAAATTACGAGCAGTACTTC. The chain uses TRBV13 and TRBJ2-7; 9 positions agree with TRBD2. The CDR3 extends over 16 amino acids. The trim removed 5 bases at V and 4 bases at J, leaving 12 bases unmatched. Germline lookup yields CDR1 PRHDT and CDR2 FYEKMQ (reference sequence).

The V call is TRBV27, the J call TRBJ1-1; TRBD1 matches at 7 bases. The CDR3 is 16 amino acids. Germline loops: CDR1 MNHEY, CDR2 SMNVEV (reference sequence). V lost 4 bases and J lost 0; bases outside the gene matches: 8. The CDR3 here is CASSSTWDSVNTEAFF. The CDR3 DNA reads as TGTGCCAGCAGTTCGACTTGGGACAGCGTGAACACTGAAGCTTTCTTT.

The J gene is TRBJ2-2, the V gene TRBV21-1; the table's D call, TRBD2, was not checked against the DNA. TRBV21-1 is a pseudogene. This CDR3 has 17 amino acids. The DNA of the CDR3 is TGTGCCAGCAGCAAAGACTGTGAGCGGGGGGGCCCCGGGGAGCTGTTTTTT. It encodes CASSKDCERGGPGELFF.